The clone carrying this T cell receptor (beta chain) was counted only a few times. These data belong to a study of control samples from healthy donors and cancer patients. Only in-frame clones appear in the TCRdb table, and some are missing; sequencing was by immunoSEQ multiplex PCR. The sample holds 130,000 or so clones, nearly 90% seen once. This CDR3 has 18 amino acids. The V and J ends lost 3 bases and 0 bases respectively, with 15 bases between them. Germline CDR1 reads LGHDT; CDR2 reads YNNKEL (reference sequence). This chain uses TRBV3-1 (or the pseudogene TRBV3-2) with TRBJ2-6; D may be TRBD1 or TRBD2 (5 bases each). The sample was PBMCs. The TCR comes from a man aged 50 to 60 with head and neck cancer. The CDR3 sequence: CASSQKGPLSSGANVLTF. The CDR3 DNA follows: TGTGCCAGCAGCCAGAAGGGACCGCTCAGCTCTGGGGCCAACGTCCTGACTTTC.